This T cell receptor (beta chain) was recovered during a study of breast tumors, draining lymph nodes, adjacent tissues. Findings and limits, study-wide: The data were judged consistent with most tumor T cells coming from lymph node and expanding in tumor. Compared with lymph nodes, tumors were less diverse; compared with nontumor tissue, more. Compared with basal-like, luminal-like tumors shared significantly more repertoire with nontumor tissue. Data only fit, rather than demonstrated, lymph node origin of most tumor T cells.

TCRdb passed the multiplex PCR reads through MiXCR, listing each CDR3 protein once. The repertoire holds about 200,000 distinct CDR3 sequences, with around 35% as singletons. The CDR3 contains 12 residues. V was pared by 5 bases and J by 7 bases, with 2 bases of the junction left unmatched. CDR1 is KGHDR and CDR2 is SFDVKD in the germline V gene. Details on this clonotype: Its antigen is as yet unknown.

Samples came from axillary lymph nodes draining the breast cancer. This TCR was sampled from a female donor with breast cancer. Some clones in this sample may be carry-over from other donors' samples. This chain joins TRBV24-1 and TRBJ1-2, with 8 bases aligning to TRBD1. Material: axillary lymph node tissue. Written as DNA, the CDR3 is TGTGCCACCAGTGGCGGGACAGGTGGCTACACCTTC. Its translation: CATSGGTGGYTF.